The rows below give T cell receptor beta chains drawn from one sample of a study of naive and memory T cell subsets. TCRdb passed the UMI-ligation and nested PCR reads through MiXCR, listing each CDR3 protein once. This repertoire shows approximately 140,000 distinct CDR3 sequences, approximately 21% found once; its top ten account for approximately 0.58%. The sequenced sample was naive CD8+ T cells from blood. The receptors were gathered from a human donor in good health. CDR3s include the opening cysteine and the closing phenylalanine or tryptophan. The D gene is left open where the match is weak. Expanded clones are given a class, and other clones once, few, many or no size at all.

CASSLAGNQETQYF,TGTGCCAGCAGTCTTGCAGGGAACCAAGAGACCCAGTACTTC,TRBJ2-5,TRBV6-6,-,-
CATSRSGTYEQYF,TGTGCCACCAGCAGGAGCGGGACTTACGAGCAGTACTTC,TRBJ2-7,TRBV15,-,TRBD2
CSVGGSGGYNEQFF,TGCAGCGTTGGCGGGAGTGGGGGTTACAATGAGCAGTTCTTC,TRBJ2-1,TRBV29-1,-,TRBD2
CSDRTGRNEQFF,TGCAGCGATCGGACAGGTCGGAATGAGCAGTTCTTC,TRBJ2-1,TRBV29-1,few,TRBD1
CATSREDDNEQFF,TGTGCCACCAGCAGAGAGGATGACAATGAGCAGTTCTTC,TRBJ2-1,TRBV15,many,-
CARLGTAKGDEQFF,TGTGCCAGGCTCGGGACAGCTAAGGGGGATGAGCAGTTCTTC,TRBJ2-1,TRBV2,few,TRBD1
CASSGVGGGYEQYF,TGTGCCAGCAGTGGGGTAGGGGGAGGCTACGAGCAGTACTTC,TRBJ2-7,TRBV6-5,few,-
CASSYDGDEQFF,TGTGCCAGCAGTTACGACGGAGATGAGCAGTTCTTC,TRBJ2-1,TRBV7-6,-,-
CASSFPGTESSYEQYF,TGTGCCAGCAGCTTCCCCGGGACAGAATCCTCCTACGAGCAGTACTTC,TRBJ2-7,TRBV11-2,few,TRBD1
CASSFGENTEAFF,TGCGCCAGCAGCTTTGGTGAGAACACTGAAGCTTTCTTT,TRBJ1-1,TRBV5-1,few,-